Reported below is one TCR beta chain. Its antigen is not identified. This entry belongs to a study of shared clonotypes between healthy human individuals. The CDR3 is 16 amino acids. V was shortened by 0 bases and J by 7 bases, with 17 bases between the two germline ends. CDR1 is SGHRS, CDR2 YFSETQ, per germline. The method was immunoSEQ multiplex PCR; TCRdb's version includes in-frame clones alone and lacks a portion of them. The sample records 1,400,000 or so clones, roughly 98.5% being singletons. Negatively enriched CD4+ T cells were divided by CD45RA into naive and memory. Overall study findings and caveats: Several donors held about 4.6% of naive CD4 clonotypes in common. Clonotypes not shared had lower generation probabilities than those common to all four donors.

The sequencing sample was made of naive CD4+ T cells sorted from blood. Subset denoted: CD45RA+ positively selected. The source of this sequence is a man aged 25-45 years in good health. The chain is built from TRBV5-1 and TRBJ2-1; perhaps TRBD2 as D (6 bases). The CDR3 sequence is CASSLAAGIPWNEQFF. The CDR3 bases are TGCGCCAGCAGCTTGGCAGCGGGCATCCCTTGGAATGAGCAGTTCTTC.